Shown below are 3 T cell receptor beta chains from a single sample sequenced in a study of regulatory T cells in long-lasting Graves disease listed by TCRdb under 2021. Libraries were made using multiplex PCR. Sequencing instrument: Illumina HiSeq 4000. TCR beta libraries were built with iRepertoire HTBI primers and Arm-PCR amplification of CDR3 regions. In-frame beta chains were kept once TCRdb had trimmed the public reads at Q25 with fastp and called clones with MiXCR. Identical CDR3 protein sequences are pooled into one entry, listed with their most common genes and DNA. This sample holds 450,000 to 600,000 distinct CDR3 sequences; around 16% were observed only once. 10% to 15% of the sample is in the top ten clones. This sample's time point label indicates: newly diagnosed GD, antithyroid drugs for less than 3 months. For both TCR sequencing and RNA sequencing, RNA was extracted from PBMCs in TRIzol.

These data were likewise used in another study, on T cells in Graves' hyperthyroidism and ophthalmopathy.

The sequenced sample was peripheral blood mononuclear cells (PBMCs), obtained at new diagnosis, from a patient treated with antithyroid drugs. These receptors all come from a man in his forties or fifties with Graves disease. Donor details come from another sample of the same person, matched by shared clones.

In its sample, this clonotype was seen many times. The genes are TRBV11-3 and TRBJ2-5, with 12 bases matching TRBD2. This CDR3 is built from 16 residues. The junction had 5 bases not matched to a gene; V was cut back by 1 base and J by 5 bases. Germline V lookup: CDR1 SGHNT, CDR2 YENEEA. CDR3 residues: CASSLVTSGRGETQYF. For the CDR3, the DNA is TGTGCCAGCAGCTTAGTGACTAGCGGGAGAGGGGAGACCCAGTACTTC.

The V call is TRBV7-9, the J call TRBJ2-5; D remains ambiguous. The CDR3 is 14 residues long. From germline, CDR1 is SEHNR and CDR2 FQNEAQ (reference sequence). Trimming took off 5 bases at V and 1 base at J, with 11 bases between the two ends. CDR3 bases: TGTGCCAGCAGCCCCAGCCCCATCCAAGAGACCCAGTACTTC. Amino acids: CASSPSPIQETQYF.

The CDR3 sequence: CATREARDYGYTF. Written as DNA, the CDR3 is TGTGCCACCCGCGAGGCAAGGGACTATGGCTACACCTTC. The genes are TRBV19 and TRBJ1-2; D unresolved. V was cut by 10 bases and J by 3 bases, with 15 bases left in between. The CDR3 length is 13 residues. Germline values: CDR1 LNHDA, CDR2 SQIVND (reference sequence).